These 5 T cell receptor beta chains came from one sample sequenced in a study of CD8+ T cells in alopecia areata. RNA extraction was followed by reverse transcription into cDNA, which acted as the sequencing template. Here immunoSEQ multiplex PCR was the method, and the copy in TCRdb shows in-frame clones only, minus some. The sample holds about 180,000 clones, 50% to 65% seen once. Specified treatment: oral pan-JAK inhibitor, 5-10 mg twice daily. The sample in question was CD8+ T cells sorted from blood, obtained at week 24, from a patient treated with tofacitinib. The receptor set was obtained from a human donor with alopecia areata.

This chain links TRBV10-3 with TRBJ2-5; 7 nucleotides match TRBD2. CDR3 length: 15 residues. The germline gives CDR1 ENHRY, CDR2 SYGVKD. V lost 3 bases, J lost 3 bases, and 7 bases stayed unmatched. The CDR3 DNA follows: TGTGCCATCAGTGAAGGGATAGCGGGTGAAGAGACCCAGTACTTC. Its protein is CAISEGIAGEETQYF.

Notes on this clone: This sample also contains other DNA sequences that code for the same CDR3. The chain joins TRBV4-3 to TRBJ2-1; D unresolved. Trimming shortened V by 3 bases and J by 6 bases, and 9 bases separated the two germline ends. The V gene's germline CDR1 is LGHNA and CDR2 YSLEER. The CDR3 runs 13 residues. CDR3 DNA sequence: TGCGCCAGCAGCCAGTCTCTATCCAATGAGCAGTTCTTC. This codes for CASSQSLSNEQFF.

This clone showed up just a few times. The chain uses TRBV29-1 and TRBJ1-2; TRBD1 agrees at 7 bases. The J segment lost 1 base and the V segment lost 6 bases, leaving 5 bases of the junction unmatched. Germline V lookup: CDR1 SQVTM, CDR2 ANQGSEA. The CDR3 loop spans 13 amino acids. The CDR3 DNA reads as TGCAGCGTCCGGGACAGCAATAACTATGGCTACACCTTC. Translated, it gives CSVRDSNNYGYTF.

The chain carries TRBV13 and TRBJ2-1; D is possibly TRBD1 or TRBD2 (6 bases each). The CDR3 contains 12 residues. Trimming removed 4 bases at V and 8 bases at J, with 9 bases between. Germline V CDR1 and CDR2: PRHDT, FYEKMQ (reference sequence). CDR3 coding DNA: TGTGCCAGCAGCTCCGGGGGCGATGAGCAGTTCTTC. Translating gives CASSSGGDEQFF.

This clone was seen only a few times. CDR3 residues: CASSLSRQVLGTDTQYF. In nucleotides, the CDR3 is TGTGCCAGCAGTTTATCGAGACAGGTCCTAGGCACAGATACGCAGTATTTT. V and J are TRBV27 and TRBJ2-3; possible D gene TRBD1, 6 bases. This CDR3 comprises 17 residues. The germline V and J ends were trimmed by 0 bases and 1 base, with 14 bases remaining between them. In germline, CDR1 is MNHEY, CDR2 SMNVEV (reference sequence).